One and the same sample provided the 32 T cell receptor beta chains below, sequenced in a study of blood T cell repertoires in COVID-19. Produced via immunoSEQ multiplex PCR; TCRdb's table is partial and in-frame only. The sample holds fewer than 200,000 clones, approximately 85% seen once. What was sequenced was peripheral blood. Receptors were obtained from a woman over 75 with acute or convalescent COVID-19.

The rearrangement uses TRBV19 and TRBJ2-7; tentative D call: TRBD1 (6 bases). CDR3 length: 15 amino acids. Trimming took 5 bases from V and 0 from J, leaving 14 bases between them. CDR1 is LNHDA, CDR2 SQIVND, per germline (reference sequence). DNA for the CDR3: TGTGCCAGTAGTTCCTCATGGGACAACTCCTACGAGCAGTACTTC. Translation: CASSSSWDNSYEQYF.

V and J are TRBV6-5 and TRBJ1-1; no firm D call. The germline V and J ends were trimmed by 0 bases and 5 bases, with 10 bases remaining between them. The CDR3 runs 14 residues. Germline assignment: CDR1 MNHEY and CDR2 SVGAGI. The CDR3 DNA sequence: TGTGCCAGCAGTTACTCTGCACGGCGGACTGAAGCTTTCTTT. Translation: CASSYSARRTEAFF.

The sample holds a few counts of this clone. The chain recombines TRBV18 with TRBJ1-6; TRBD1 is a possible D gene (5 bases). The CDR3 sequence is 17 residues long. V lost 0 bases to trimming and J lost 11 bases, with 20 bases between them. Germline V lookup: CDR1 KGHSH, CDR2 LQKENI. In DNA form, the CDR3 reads TGTGCCAGCTCACCACCTGGCATCCCCCGGGCAGGGACACCCCTCCACTTT. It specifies CASSPPGIPRAGTPLHF.

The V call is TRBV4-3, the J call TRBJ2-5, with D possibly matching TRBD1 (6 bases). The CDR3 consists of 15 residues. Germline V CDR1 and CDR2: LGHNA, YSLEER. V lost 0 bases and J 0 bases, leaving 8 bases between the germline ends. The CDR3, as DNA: TGCGCCAGCAGCCAAGATACAGGGAACCAAGAGACCCAGTACTTC. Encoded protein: CASSQDTGNQETQYF.

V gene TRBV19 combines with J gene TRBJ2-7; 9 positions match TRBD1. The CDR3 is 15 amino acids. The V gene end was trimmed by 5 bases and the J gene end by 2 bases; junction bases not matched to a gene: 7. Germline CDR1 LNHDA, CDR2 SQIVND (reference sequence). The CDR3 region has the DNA TGTGCCAGTAGTGTAACCGGGACAGGGACCTACGAGCAGTACTTC. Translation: CASSVTGTGTYEQYF. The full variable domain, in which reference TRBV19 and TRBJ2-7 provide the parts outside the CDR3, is DGGITQSPKYLFRKEGQNVTLSCEQNLNHDAMYWYRQDPGQGLRLIYYSQIVNDFQKGDIAEGYSVSREKKESFPLTVTSAQKNPTAFYLCASSVTGTGTYEQYFGPGTRLTVT.

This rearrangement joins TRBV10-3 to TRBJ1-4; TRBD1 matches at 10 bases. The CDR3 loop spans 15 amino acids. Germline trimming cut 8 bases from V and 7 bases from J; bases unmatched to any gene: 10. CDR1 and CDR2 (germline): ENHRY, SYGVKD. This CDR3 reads CAIGGWDRGGEKLFF. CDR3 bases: TGTGCCATCGGGGGTTGGGACAGGGGCGGTGAAAAACTGTTTTTT.

For the CDR3, the DNA is TGTGCCAGCAGCTTTGGGGGGGCTGGTCAGCCCCAGCATTTT. It encodes CASSFGGAGQPQHF. This sequence joins TRBV7-9 and TRBJ1-5; possible D gene TRBD1, 6 bases. The CDR3 has 14 amino acids. Germline CDR1 reads SEHNR; CDR2 reads FQNEAQ (reference sequence). V lost 3 bases and J 6 bases, leaving 12 bases between the germline ends. Full variable domain (remainder filled in from reference TRBV7-9 and TRBJ1-5): DTGVSQNPRHKITKRGQNVTFRCDPISEHNRLYWYRQTLGQGPEFLTYFQNEAQLEKSRLLSDRFSAERPKGSFSTLEIQRTEQGDSAMYLCASSFGGAGQPQHFGDGTRLSIL.

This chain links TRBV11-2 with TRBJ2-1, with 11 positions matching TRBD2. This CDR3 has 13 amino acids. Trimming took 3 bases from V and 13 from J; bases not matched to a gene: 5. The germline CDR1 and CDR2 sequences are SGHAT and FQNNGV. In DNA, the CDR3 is TGTGCCAGCAGCTTTATAGCGGGAGGGGGCCAGTTCTTC. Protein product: CASSFIAGGGQFF.

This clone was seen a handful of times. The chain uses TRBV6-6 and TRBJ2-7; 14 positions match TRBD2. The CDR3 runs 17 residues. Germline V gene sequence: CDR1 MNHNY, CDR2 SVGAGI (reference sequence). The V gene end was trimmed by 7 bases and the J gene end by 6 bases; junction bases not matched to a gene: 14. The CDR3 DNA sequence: TGTGCCAGCATTCGACCGGGACTAGCGGGAGAAGGTCGCGAGCAGTACTTC. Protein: CASIRPGLAGEGREQYF.

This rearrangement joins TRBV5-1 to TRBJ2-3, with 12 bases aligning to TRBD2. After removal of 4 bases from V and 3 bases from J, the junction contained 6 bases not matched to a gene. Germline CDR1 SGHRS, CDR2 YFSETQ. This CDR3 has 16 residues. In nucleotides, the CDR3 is TGCGCCAGCAGCCCCCGACTAGCGGGAGCGACAGATACGCAGTATTTT. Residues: CASSPRLAGATDTQYF.

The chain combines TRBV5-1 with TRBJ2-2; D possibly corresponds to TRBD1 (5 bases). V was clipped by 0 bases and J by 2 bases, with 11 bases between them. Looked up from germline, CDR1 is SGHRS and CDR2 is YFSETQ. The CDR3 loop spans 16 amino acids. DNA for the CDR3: TGCGCCAGCAGCTTGGCACTACAGGTCAACACCGGGGAGCTGTTTTTT. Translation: CASSLALQVNTGELFF.

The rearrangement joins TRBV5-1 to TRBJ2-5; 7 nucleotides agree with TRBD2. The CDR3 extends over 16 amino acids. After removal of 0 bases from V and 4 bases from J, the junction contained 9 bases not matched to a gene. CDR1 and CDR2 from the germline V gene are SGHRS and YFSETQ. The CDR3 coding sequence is TGCGCCAGCAGCTTGGCCGGAGGGACTAAGGGAGAGACCCAGTACTTC. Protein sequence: CASSLAGGTKGETQYF.

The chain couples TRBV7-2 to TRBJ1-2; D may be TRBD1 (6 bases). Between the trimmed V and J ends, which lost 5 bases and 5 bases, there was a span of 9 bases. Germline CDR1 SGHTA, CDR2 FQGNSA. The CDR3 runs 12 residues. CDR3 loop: CASSPTGYGYTF. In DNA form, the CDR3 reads TGTGCCAGCAGCCCGACAGGATATGGCTACACCTTC.

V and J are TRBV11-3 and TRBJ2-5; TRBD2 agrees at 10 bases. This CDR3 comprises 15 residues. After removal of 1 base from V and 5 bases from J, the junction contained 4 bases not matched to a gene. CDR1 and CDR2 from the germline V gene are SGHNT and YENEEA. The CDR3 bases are TGTGCCAGCAGCTTAGTTACTAGCGGGACTGAGACCCAGTACTTC. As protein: CASSLVTSGTETQYF.

The CDR3 coding sequence is TGTGCCAGCAGCCAAACAGGGGGGAACAATCAGCCCCAGCATTTT. This gives the protein CASSQTGGNNQPQHF. This sequence joins TRBV14 and TRBJ1-5; 8 positions agree with TRBD1. Losses at the gene ends were 2 bases for V and 3 bases for J; bases not matched to a gene: 3. This CDR3 has 15 amino acids. Germline loops: CDR1 SGHDN, CDR2 FVKESK.

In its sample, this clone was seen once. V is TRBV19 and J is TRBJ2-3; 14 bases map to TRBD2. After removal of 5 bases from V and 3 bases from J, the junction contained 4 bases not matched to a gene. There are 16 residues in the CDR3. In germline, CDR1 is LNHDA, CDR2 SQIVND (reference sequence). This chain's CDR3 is CASSSRLAGGTDTQYF. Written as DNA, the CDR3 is TGTGCCAGTAGTTCCCGACTAGCGGGGGGGACAGATACGCAGTATTTT.

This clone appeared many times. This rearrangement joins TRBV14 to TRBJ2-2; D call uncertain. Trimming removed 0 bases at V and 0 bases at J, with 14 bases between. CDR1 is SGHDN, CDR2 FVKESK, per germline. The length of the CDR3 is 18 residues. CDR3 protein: CASSQDPPQYANTGELFF. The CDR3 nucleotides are TGTGCCAGCAGCCAAGACCCCCCACAGTATGCGAACACCGGGGAGCTGTTTTTT.

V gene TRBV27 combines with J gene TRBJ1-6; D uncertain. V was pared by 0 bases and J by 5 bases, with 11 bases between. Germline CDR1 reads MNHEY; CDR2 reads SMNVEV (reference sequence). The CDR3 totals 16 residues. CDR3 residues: CASSLSYSLDNSPLHF. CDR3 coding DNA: TGTGCCAGCAGTTTATCGTACAGCTTGGATAATTCACCCCTCCACTTT.

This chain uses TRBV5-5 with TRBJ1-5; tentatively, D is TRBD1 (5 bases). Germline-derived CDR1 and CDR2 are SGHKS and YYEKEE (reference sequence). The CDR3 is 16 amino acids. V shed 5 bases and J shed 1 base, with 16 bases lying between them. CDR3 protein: CASSDQGAYSNQPQHF. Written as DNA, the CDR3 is TGTGCCAGCAGTGATCAGGGTGCCTACAGCAATCAGCCCCAGCATTTT.

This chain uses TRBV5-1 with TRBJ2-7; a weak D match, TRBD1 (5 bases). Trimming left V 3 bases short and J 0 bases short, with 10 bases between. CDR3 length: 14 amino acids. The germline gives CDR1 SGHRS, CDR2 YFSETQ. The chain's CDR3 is CASSSRTGSYEQYF. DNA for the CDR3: TGCGCCAGCAGCTCCCGTACAGGCTCCTACGAGCAGTACTTC.

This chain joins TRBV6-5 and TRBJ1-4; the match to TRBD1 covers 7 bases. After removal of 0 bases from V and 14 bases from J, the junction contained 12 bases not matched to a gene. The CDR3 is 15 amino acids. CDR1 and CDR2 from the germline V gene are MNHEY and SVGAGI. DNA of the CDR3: TGTGCCAGCAGTTACTCGGGCATTGGGTCGGGACAGCTGTTTTTT. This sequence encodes CASSYSGIGSGQLFF.

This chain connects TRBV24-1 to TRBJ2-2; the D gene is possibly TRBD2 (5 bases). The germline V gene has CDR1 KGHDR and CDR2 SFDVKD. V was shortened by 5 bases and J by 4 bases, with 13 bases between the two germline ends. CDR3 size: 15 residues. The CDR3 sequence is CATSVNSEGTGELFF. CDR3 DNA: TGTGCCACCAGTGTTAACAGTGAGGGCACCGGGGAGCTGTTTTTT.

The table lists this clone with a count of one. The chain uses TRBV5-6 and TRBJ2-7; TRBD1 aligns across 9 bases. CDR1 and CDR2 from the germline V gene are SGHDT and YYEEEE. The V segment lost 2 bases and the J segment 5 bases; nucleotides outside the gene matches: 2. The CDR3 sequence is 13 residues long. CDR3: CASSFGTGHEQYF. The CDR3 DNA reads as TGTGCCAGCAGCTTCGGGACAGGGCACGAGCAGTACTTC.

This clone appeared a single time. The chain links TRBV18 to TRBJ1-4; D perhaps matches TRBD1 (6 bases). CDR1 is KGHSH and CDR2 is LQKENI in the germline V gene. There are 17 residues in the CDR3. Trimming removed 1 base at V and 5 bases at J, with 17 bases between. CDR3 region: CASSPHPPGTLNEKLFF. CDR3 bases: TGTGCCAGCTCACCACATCCCCCCGGGACACTGAATGAAAAACTGTTTTTT.

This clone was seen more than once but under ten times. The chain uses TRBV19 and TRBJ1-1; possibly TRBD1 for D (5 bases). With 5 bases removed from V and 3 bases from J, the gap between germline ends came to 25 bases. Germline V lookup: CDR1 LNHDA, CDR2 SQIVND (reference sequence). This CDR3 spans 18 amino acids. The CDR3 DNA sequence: TGTGCCAGTAGTCCCCCCCAGGGTATGCCCCGTGAGGACACTGAAGCTTTCTTT. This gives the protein CASSPPQGMPREDTEAFF.

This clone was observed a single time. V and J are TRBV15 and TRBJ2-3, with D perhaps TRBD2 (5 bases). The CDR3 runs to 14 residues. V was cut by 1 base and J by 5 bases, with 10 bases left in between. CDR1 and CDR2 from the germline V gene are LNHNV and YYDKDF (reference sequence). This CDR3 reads CATSRGSAVDTQYF. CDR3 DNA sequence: TGTGCCACCAGCAGAGGGTCAGCGGTAGATACGCAGTATTTT.

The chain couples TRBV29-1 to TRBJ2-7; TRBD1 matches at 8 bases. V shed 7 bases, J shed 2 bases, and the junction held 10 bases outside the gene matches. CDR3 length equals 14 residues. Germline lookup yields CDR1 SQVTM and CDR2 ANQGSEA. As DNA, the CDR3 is TGCAGCGCTACGACCGGGACAGGCCCCTACGAGCAGTACTTC. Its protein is CSATTGTGPYEQYF.

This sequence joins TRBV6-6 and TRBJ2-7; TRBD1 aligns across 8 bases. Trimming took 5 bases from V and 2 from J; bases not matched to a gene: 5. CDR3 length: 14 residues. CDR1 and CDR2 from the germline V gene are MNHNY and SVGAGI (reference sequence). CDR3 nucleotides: TGTGCCAGCAGTCTCCGGGACAGGCCCTACGAGCAGTACTTC. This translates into CASSLRDRPYEQYF.

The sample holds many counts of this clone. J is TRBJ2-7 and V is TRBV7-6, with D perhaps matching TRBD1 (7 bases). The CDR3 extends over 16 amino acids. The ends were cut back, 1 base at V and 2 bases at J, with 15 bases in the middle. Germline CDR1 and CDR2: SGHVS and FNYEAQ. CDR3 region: CASSLGSAGGTYEQYF. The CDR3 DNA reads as TGTGCCAGCAGCTTAGGGTCCGCAGGGGGGACCTACGAGCAGTACTTC.

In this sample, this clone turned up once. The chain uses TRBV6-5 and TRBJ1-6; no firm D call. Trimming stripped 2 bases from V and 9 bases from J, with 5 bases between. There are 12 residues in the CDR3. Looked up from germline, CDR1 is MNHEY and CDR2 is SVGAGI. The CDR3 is CASSYTGSPLHF. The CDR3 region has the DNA TGTGCCAGCAGTTACACGGGTTCACCCCTCCACTTT.

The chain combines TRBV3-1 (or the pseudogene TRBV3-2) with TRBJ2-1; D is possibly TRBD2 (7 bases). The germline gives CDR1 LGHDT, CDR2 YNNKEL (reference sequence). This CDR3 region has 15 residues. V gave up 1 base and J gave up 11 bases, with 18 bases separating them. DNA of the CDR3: TGTGCCAGCAGCCAAGGACCTGCGGGGGCGGGGAAGCAGTTCTTC. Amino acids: CASSQGPAGAGKQFF.

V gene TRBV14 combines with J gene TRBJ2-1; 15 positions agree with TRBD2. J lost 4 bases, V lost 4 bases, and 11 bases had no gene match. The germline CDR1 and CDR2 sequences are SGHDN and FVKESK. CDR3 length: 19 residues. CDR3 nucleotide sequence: TGTGCCAGCAGCCCAGGACTAGCGGGAGGGCGGGGGGTTTACAATGAGCAGTTCTTC. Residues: CASSPGLAGGRGVYNEQFF.